Reported below is one TCR beta chain. Several immunoSEQ plates received, in even portions, the genomic DNA of each subset. In the original analysis: ImmunoSEQ sequences covered only the junction and lacked quality scores; filtering therefore differed. Method: immunoSEQ multiplex PCR; TCRdb's copy keeps in-frame clones and lacks some. V and J calls plus clone size are reproduced from that table; the DNA served to infer D and trimming. The profile shows about 1.5 million clones, more than 95% of them singletons. This specimen belongs to a study of shared clonotypes between healthy human individuals. Trimming stripped 1 base from V and 4 bases from J, with 13 bases between. The length of the CDR3 is 16 residues. Germline V gene lookup returns CDR1 LNHDA and CDR2 SQIVND (reference sequence).

The chain carries TRBV19 and TRBJ2-2, with D possibly TRBD1 on 5 matching bases. This sequence was found in a man under 40 in good health. The sequencing sample was made of naive CD4+ T cells sorted from blood. Regarding subset: CD45RA+ positively selected. CDR3 bases: TGTGCCAGTAGTATAGGTAGCAGGGCCCGCACCGGGGAGCTGTTTTTT. Its translation: CASSIGSRARTGELFF. The full variable domain, its missing parts supplied by reference TRBV19 and TRBJ2-2, is DGGITQSPKYLFRKEGQNVTLSCEQNLNHDAMYWYRQDPGQGLRLIYYSQIVNDFQKGDIAEGYSVSREKKESFPLTVTSAQKNPTAFYLCASSIGSRARTGELFFGEGSRLTVL.